This T cell receptor (beta chain) was sequenced for a study of T cells after yellow fever vaccination. In its sample, this clonotype was seen a few times. The V and J ends lost 1 base and 5 bases, in that order; junction bases with no gene match: 2. The CDR3 is 15 amino acids. From the 5' RACE reads, TCRdb called clonotypes with MiXCR, one entry per CDR3 protein. The table includes more than 300,000 distinct CDR3 sequences, over 3.5% detected once. The input for sequencing was PBMCs, taken 15 days after the yellow fever booster vaccination. This clonotype originated in a man aged 18 to 30 who received the YFV17D yellow fever vaccine. The rearrangement joins TRBV12-3 or TRBV12-4 to TRBJ2-2; 9 nucleotides line up with TRBD1. CDR3 region: CASSLGTGDTGELFF. CDR3 in DNA: TGTGCCAGCAGTTTAGGGACAGGGGATACCGGGGAGCTGTTTTTT.